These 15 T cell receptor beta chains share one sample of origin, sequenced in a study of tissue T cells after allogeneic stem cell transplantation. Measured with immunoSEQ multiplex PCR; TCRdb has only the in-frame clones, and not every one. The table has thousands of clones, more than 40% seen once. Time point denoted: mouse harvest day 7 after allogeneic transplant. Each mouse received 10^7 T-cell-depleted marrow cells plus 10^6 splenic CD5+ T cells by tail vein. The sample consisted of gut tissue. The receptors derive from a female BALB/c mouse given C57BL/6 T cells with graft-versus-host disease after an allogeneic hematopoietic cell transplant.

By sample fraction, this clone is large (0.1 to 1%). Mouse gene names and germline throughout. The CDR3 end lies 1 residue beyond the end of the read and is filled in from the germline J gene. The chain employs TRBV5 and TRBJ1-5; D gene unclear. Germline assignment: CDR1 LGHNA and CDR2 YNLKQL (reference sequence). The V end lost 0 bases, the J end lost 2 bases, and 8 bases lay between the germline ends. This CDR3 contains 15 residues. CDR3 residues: CASSQEWEYNQAPLF. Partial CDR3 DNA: TGTGCCAGCAGCCAAGAGTGGGAATACAACCAGGCTCCGCTT.

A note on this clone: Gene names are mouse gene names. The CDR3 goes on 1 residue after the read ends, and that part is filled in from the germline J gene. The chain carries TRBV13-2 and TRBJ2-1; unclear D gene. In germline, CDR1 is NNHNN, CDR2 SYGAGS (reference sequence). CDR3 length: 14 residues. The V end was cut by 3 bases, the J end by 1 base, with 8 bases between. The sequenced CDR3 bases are TGTGCCAGCGGTGGTGGCCAAAACTATGCTGAGCAGTTC. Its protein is CASGGGQNYAEQF. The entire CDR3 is CASGGGQNYAEQFF.

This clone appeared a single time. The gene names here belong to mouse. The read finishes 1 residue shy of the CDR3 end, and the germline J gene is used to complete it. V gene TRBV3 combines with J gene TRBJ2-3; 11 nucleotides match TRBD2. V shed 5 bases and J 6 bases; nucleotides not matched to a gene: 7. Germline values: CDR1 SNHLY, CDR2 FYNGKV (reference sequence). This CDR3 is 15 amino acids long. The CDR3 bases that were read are TGTGCCAGCAGCCCCCCGGGACTGGGGGTTGAAACGCTGTAT. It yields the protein CASSPPGLGVETLY. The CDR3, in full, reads CASSPPGLGVETLYF.

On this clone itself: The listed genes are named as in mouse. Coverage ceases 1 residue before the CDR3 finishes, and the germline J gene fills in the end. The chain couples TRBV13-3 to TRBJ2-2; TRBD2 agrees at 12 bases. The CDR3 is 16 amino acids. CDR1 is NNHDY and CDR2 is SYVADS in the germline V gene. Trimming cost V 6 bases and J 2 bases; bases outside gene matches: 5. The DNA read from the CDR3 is TGTGCCAGCAACAGGGACTGGGGGGTTAACACCGGGCAGCTCTAC. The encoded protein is CASNRDWGVNTGQLY. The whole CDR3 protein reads CASNRDWGVNTGQLYF.

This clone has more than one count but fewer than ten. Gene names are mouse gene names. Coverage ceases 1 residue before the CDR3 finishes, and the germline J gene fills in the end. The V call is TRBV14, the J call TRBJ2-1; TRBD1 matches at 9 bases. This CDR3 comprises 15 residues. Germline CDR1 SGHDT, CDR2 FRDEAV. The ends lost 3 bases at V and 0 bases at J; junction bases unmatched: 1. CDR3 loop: CASSWDRDNYAEQFF. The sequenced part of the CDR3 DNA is TGTGCCAGCAGTTGGGACAGGGATAACTATGCTGAGCAGTTC.

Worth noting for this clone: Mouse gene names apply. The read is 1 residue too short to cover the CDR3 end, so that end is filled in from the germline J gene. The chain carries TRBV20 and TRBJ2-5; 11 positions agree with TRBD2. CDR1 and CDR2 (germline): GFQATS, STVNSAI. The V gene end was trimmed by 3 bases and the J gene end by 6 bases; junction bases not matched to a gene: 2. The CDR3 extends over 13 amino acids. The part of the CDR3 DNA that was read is TGTGGTGCTAGACTGGGGGGGCGTGACACCCAGTAC. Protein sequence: CGARLGGRDTQY. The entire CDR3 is CGARLGGRDTQYF.

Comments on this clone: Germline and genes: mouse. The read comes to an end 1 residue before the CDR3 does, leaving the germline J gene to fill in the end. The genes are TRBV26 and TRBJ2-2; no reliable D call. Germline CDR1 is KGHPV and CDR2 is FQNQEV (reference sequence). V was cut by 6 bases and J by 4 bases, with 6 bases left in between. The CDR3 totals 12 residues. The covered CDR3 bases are TGTGCCAGCAGCCGGTCCACCGGGCAGCTCTAC. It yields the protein CASSRSTGQLY. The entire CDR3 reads CASSRSTGQLYF.

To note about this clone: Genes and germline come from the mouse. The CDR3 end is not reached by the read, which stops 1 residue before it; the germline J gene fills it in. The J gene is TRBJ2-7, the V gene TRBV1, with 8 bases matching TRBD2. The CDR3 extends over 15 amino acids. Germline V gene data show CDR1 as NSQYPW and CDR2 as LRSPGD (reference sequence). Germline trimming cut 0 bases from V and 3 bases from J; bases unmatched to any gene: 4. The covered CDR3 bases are TGCACCTGCAGTGCAGAAGGGGGGGGGCGCTATGAACAGTAC. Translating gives CTCSAEGGGRYEQY. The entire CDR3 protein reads CTCSAEGGGRYEQYF.

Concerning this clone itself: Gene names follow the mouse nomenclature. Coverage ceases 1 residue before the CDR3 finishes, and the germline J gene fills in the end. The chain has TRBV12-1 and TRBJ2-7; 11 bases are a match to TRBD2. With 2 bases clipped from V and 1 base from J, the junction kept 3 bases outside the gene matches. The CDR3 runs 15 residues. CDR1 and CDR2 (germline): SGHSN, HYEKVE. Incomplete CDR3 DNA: TGTGCCAGCTCTCCGGGACTGGGGGCTTCCTATGAACAGTAC. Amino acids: CASSPGLGASYEQY. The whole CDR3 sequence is CASSPGLGASYEQYF. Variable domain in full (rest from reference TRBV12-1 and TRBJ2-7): DSGVVQSPRHIIKEKGGRSVLTCIPISGHSNVVWYQQTLGKELKFLIQHYEKVERDKGFLPSRFSVQQFDDYHSEMNMSALELEDSAMYFCASSPGLGASYEQYFGPGTRLTVL.

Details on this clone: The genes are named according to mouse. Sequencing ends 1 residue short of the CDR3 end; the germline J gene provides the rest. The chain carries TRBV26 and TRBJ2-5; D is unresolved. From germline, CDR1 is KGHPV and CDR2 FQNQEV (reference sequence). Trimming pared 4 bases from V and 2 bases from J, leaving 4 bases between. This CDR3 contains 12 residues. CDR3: CASSPSQDTQYF. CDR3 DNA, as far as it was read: TGTGCCAGCAGTCCCAGCCAAGACACCCAGTAC.

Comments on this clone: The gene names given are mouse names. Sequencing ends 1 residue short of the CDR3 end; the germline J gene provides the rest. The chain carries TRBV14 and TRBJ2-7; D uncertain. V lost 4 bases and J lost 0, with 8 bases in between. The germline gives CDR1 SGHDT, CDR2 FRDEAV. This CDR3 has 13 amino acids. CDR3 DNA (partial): TGTGCCAGCAGTAAGGGAAGCTCCTATGAACAGTAC. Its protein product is CASSKGSSYEQY. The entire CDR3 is CASSKGSSYEQYF. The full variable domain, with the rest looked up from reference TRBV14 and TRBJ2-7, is EAGVTQSPRYAVLQEGQAVSFWCDPISGHDTLYWYQQPRDQGPQLLVYFRDEAVIDNSQLPSDRFSAVRPKGTNSTLKIQSAKQGDTATYLCASSKGSSYEQYFGPGTRLTVL.

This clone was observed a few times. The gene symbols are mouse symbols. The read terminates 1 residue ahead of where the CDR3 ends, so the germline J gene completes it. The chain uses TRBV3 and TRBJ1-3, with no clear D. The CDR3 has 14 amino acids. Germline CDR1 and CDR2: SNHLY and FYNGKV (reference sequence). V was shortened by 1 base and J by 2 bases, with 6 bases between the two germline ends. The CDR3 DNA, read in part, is TGTGCCAGCAGCTTAGAGGGAACTGGAAATACGCTCTAT. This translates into CASSLEGTGNTLY. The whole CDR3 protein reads CASSLEGTGNTLYF.

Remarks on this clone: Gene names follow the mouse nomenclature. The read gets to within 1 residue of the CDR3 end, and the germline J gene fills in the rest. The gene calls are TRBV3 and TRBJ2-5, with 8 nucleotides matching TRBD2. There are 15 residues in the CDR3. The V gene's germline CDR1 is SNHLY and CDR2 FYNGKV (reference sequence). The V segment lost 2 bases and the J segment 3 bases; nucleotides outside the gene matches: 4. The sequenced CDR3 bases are TGTGCCAGCAGCTTAAGGCTGGGGGGTCAAGACACCCAGTAC. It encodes CASSLRLGGQDTQY. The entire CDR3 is CASSLRLGGQDTQYF.

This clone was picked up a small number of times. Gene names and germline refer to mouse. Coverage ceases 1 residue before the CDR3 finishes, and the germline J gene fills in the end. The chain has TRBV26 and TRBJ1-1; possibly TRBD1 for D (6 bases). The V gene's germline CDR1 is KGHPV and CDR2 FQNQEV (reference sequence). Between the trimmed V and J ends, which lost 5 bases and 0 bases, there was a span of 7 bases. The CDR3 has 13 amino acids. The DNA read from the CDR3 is TGTGCCAGCAGTGGACAGCCAAACACAGAAGTCTTC. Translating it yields CASSGQPNTEVF. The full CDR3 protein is CASSGQPNTEVFF.

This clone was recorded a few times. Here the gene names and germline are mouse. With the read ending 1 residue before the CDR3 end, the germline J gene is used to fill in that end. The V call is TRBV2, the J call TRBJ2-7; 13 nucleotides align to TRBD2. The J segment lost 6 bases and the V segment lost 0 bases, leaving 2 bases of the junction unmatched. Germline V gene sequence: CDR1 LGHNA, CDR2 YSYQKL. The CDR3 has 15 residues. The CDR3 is CASSQEGTGGVEQYF. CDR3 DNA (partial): TGTGCCAGCAGCCAAGAGGGGACTGGGGGGGTTGAACAGTAC.